This T cell receptor (beta chain) was obtained from a study of identical twins. CDR3 length equals 17 residues. CDR1 and CDR2 from the germline V gene are SEHNR and FQNEAQ (reference sequence). Trimming took off 6 bases at V and 2 bases at J, with 23 bases between the two ends. Unique molecular identifiers were present on cDNA, and template switching added a universal primer site. TCRdb independently ran MiXCR on the 5' RACE reads; one entry per CDR3 protein. This table has hundreds of thousands of distinct CDR3 sequences, 8.6% appearing once. This clonotype was seen a handful of times. What it binds is not known. General study results and limits: Insertions were fewer in abundant cord blood beta clonotypes, whereas memory repertoires showed none of this pattern. The presence of invariant MAIT and iNKT cells could partly confound analyses of zero-insertion sequences.

These data were also reused for a study on yellow fever vaccine responses in identical twins. As reported in that work: In identical twins, vaccine T cell responses appeared partly shared and partly individual.

Sequencing was performed on PBMCs. The V gene is TRBV7-9, the J gene TRBJ2-7; D is perhaps TRBD1 (6 bases). The clonotype originates from a woman younger than 35 in good health. CDR3 sequence reads: CASSFNGPPDRAYEQYF. Here the CDR3 DNA reads TGTGCCAGCAGTTTTAATGGTCCACCGGACAGAGCCTACGAGCAGTACTTC.